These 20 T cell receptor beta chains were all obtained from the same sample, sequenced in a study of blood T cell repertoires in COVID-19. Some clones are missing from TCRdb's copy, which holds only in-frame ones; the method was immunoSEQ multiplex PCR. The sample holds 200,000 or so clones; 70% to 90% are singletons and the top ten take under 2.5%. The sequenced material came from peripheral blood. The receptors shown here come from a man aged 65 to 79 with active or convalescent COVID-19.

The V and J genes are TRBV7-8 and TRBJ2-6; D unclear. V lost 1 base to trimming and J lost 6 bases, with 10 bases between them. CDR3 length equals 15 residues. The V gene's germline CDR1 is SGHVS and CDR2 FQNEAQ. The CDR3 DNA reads TGTGCCAGCAGCTTAGAACGAAGACAGGCCAACGTCCTGACTTTC. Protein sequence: CASSLERRQANVLTF.

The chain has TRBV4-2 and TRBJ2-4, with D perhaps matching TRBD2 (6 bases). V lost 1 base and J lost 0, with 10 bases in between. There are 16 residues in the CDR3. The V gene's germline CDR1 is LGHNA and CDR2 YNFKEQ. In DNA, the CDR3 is TGTGCCAGCAGCCAAGGGAGGGGTCGAGCCAAAAACATTCAGTACTTC. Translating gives CASSQGRGRAKNIQYF.

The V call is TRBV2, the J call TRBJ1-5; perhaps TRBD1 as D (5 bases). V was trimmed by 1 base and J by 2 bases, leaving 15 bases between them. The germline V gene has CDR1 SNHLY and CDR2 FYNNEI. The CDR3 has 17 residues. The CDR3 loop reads CASSEGGVGRRNQPQHF. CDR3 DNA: TGTGCCAGCAGTGAAGGCGGGGTGGGACGGCGCAATCAGCCCCAGCATTTT.

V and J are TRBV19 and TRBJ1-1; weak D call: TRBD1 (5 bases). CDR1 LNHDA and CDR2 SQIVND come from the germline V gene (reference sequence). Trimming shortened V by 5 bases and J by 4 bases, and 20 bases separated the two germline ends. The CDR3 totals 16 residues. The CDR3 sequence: CASSFPVVGGSTEAFF. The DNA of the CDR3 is TGTGCCAGTAGTTTCCCGGTGGTCGGGGGAAGCACTGAAGCTTTCTTT. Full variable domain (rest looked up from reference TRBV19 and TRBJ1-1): DGGITQSPKYLFRKEGQNVTLSCEQNLNHDAMYWYRQDPGQGLRLIYYSQIVNDFQKGDIAEGYSVSREKKESFPLTVTSAQKNPTAFYLCASSFPVVGGSTEAFFGQGTRLTVV.

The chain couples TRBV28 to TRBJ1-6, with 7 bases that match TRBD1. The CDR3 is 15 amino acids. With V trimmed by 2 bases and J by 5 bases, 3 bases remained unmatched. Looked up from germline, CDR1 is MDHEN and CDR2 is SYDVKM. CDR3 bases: TGTGCCAGCAGTTTAACGGGACAGCATAATTCACCCCTCCACTTT. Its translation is CASSLTGQHNSPLHF.

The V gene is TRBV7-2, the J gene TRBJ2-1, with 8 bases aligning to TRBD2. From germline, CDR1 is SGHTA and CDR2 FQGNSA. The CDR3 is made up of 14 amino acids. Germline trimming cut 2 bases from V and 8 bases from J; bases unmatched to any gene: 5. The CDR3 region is CASSLLTGRDEQFF. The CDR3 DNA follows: TGTGCCAGCAGCTTATTGACCGGGAGGGATGAGCAGTTCTTC.

This CDR3 reads CASSLDLDSRKLFF. In DNA, the CDR3 is TGTGCCAGCAGCTTAGATTTGGACTCCAGAAAACTGTTTTTT. The rearrangement uses TRBV7-9 and TRBJ1-4; no reliable D call. The CDR3 length is 14 residues. In germline, CDR1 is SEHNR, CDR2 FQNEAQ (reference sequence). V gave up 1 base and J gave up 10 bases, with 13 bases separating them.

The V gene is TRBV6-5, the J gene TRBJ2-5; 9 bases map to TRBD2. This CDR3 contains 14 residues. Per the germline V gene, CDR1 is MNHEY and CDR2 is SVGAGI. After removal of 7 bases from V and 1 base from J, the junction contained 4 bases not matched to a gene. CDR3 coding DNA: TGTGCCAGCAAACCGGGACTAGCCCAAGAGACCCAGTACTTC. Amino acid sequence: CASKPGLAQETQYF.

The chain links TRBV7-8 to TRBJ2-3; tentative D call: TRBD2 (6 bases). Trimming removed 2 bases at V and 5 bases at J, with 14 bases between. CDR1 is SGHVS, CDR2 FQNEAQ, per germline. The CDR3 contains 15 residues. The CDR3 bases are TGTGCCAGCAGCTTATATGGGGGGATGAGAGATACGCAGTATTTT. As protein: CASSLYGGMRDTQYF.

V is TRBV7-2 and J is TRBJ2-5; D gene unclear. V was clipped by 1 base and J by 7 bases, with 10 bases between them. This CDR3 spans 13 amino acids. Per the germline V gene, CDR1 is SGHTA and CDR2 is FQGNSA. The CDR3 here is CASSLVEASTQYF. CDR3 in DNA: TGTGCCAGCAGCTTAGTCGAGGCGTCGACCCAGTACTTC.

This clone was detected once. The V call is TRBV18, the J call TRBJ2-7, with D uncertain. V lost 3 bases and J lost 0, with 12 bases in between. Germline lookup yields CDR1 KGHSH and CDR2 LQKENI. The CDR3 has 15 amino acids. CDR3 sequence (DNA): TGTGCCAGCTCACCCGACACCACACCCTCCTACGAGCAGTACTTC. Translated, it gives CASSPDTTPSYEQYF.

CDR3 nucleotides: TGTGCCAGCAGTGACAGGTTCCGGGAGCTGTTTTTT. Translation gives CASSDRFRELFF. The chain is built from TRBV6-1 and TRBJ2-2; D is unresolved. The V gene lost 3 bases and the J gene lost 9 bases, with 8 bases spanning the gap. Germline lookup yields CDR1 MNHNS and CDR2 SASEGT. This CDR3 region has 12 residues.

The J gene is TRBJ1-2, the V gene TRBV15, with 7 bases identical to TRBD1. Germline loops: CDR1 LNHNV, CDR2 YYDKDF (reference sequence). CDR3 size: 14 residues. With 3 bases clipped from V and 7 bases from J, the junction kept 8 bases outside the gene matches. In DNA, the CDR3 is TGTGCCACCAGCAGGGAGCAGGGGGTGGGTGGCTACACCTTC. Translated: CATSREQGVGGYTF.

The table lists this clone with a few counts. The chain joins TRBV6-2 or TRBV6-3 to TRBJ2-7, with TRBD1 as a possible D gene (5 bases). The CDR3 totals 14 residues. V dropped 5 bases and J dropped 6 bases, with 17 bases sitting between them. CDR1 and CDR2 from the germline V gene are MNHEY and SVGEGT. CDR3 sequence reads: CASSQDSSPLEQYF. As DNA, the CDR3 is TGTGCCAGCAGTCAAGACAGCTCTCCCCTCGAGCAGTACTTC.

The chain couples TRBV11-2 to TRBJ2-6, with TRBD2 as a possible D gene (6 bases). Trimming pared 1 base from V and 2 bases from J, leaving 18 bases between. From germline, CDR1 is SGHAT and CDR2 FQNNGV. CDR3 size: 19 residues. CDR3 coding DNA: TGTGCCAGCAGCTTAGCACCTGTTGGGCGGGAAGCTGGGGCCAACGTCCTGACTTTC. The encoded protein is CASSLAPVGREAGANVLTF.

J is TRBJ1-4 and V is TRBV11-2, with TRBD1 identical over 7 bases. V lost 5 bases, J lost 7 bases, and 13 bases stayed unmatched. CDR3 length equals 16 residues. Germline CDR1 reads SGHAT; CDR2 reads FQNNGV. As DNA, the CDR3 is TGTGCCAGCAGCCTAGGGGACAGCCTAAGTCGTGAAAAACTGTTTTTT. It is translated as CASSLGDSLSREKLFF.

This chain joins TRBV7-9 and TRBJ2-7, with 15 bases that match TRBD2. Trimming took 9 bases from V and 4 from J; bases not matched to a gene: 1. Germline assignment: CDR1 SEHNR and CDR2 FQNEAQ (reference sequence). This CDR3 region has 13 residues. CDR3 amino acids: CASGTSGGYEQYF. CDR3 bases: TGTGCCAGTGGGACTAGCGGGGGGTACGAGCAGTACTTC.

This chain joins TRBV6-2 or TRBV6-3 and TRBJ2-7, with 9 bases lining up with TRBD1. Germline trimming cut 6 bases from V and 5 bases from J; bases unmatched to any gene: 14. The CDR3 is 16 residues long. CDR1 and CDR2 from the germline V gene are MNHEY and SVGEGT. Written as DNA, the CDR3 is TGTGCCAGCAGCGGACAGGGGATCCCTTTGGGACACGAGCAGTACTTC. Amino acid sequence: CASSGQGIPLGHEQYF.

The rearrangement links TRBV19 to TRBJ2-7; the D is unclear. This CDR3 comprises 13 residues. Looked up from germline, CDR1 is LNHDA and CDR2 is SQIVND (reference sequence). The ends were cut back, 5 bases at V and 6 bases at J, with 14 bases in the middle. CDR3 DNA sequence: TGTGCCAGTAGTGAGAATACGCCATTCGAGCAGTACTTC. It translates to CASSENTPFEQYF. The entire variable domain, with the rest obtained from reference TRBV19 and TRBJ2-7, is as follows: DGGITQSPKYLFRKEGQNVTLSCEQNLNHDAMYWYRQDPGQGLRLIYYSQIVNDFQKGDIAEGYSVSREKKESFPLTVTSAQKNPTAFYLCASSENTPFEQYFGPGTRLTVT.

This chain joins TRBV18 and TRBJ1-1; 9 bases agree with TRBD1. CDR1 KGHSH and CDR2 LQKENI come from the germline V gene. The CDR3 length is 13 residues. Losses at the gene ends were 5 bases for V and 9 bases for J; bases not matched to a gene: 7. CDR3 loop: CASSTGGTGKAFF. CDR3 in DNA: TGTGCCAGCTCAACCGGAGGGACAGGGAAAGCTTTCTTT.